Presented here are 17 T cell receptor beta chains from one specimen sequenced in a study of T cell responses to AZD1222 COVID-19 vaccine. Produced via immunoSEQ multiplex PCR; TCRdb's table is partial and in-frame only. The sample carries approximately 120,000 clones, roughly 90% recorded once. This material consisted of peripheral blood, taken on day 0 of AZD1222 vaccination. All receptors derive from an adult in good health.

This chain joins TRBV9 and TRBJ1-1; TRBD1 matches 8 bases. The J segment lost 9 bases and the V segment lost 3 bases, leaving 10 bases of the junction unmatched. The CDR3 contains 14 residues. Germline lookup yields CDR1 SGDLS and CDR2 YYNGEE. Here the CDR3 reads CASSEVSGTGKAFF. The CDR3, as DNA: TGTGCCAGCAGCGAGGTCTCAGGGACAGGCAAAGCTTTCTTT.

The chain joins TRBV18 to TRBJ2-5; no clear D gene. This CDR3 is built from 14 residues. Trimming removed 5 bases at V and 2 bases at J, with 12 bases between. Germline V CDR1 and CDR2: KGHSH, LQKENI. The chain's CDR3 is CASSESGRQETQYF. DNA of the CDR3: TGTGCCAGCTCAGAGTCGGGTCGTCAAGAGACCCAGTACTTC.

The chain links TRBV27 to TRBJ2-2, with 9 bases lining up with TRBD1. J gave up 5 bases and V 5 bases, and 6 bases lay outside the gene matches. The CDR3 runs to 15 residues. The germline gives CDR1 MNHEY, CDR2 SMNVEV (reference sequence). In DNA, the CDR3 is TGTGCCAGCAGTCCGGGACAGGGTGAAACCGGGGAGCTGTTTTTT. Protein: CASSPGQGETGELFF.

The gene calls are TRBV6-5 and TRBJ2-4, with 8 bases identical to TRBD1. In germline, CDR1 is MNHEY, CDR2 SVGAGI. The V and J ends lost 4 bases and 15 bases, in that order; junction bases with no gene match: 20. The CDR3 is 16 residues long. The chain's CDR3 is CASSSPTSRDRNLLYF. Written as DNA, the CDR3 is TGTGCCAGCAGTTCCCCAACCTCCCGGGACAGGAACCTATTGTACTTC.

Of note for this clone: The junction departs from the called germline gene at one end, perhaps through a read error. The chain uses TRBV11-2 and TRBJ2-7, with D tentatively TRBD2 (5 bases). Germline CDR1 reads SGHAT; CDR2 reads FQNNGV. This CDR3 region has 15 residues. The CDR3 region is CTSSSYLGRVNEQYF. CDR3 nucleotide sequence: TGTACCAGCAGCTCCTACCTGGGGAGAGTTAACGAGCAGTACTTC.

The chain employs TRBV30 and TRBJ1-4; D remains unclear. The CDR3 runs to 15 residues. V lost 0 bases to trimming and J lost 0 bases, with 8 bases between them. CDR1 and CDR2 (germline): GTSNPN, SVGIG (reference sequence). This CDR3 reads CAWSVKEATNEKLFF. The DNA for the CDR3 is TGTGCCTGGAGTGTGAAGGAAGCAACTAATGAAAAACTGTTTTTT.

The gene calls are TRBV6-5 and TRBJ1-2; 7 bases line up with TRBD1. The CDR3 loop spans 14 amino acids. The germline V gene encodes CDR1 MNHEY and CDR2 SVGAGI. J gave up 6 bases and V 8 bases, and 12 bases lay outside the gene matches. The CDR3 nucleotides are TGTGCCAGCCGGGGCGGGACAGTGAAAAATGGCTACACCTTC. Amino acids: CASRGGTVKNGYTF.

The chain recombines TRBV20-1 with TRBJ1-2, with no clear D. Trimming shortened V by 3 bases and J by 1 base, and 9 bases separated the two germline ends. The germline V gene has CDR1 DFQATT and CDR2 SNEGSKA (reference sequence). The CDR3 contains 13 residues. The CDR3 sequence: CSASATNNYGYTF. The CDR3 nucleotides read TGCAGTGCTAGTGCAACTAATAACTATGGCTACACCTTC.

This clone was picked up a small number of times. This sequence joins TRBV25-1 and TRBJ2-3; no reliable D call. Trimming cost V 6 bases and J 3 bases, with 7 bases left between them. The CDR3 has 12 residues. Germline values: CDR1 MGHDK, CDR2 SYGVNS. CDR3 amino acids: CASSPNTDTQYF. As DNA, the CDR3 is TGTGCCAGCAGCCCGAATACAGATACGCAGTATTTT.

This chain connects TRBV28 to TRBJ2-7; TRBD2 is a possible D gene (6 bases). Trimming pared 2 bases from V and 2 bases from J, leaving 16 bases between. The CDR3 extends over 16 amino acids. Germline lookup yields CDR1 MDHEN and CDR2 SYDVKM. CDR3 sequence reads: CASSLMGGSGPYEQYF. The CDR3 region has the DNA TGTGCCAGCAGTTTAATGGGGGGAAGTGGCCCCTACGAGCAGTACTTC. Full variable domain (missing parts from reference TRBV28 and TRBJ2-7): DVKVTQSSRYLVKRTGEKVFLECVQDMDHENMFWYRQDPGLGLRLIYFSYDVKMKEKGDIPEGYSVSREKKERFSLILESASTNQTSMYLCASSLMGGSGPYEQYFGPGTRLTVT.

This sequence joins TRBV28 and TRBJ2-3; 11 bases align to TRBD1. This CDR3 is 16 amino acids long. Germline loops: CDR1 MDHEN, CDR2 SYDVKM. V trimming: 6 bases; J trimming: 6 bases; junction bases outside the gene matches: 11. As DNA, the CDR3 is TGTGCCAGCAGCCCGATGGGACAGGGGGGACGGGATACGCAGTATTTT. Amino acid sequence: CASSPMGQGGRDTQYF.

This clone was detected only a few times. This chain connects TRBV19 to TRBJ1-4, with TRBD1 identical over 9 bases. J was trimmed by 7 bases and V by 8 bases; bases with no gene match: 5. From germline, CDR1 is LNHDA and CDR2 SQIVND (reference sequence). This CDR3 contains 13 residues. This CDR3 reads CASAGTGTEKLFF. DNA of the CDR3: TGTGCCAGTGCCGGGACAGGGACTGAAAAACTGTTTTTT.

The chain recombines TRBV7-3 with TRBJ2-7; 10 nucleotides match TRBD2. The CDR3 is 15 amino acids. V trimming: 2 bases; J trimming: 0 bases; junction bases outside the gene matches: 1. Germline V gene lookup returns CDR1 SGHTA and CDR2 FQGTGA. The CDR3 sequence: CASSLSSGGSYEQYF. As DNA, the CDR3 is TGTGCCAGCAGCTTATCTAGCGGGGGCTCCTACGAGCAGTACTTC. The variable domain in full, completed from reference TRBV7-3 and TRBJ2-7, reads GAGVSQTPSNKVTEKGKYVELRCDPISGHTALYWYRQSLGQGPEFLIYFQGTGAADDSGLPNDRFFAVRPEGSVSTLKIQRTERGDSAVYLCASSLSSGGSYEQYFGPGTRLTVT.

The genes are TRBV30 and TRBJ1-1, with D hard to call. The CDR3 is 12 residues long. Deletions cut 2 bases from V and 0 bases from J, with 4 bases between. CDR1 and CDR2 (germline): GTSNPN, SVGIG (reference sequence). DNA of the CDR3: TGTGCCTGGAGTCTGATGAACACTGAAGCTTTCTTT. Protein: CAWSLMNTEAFF.

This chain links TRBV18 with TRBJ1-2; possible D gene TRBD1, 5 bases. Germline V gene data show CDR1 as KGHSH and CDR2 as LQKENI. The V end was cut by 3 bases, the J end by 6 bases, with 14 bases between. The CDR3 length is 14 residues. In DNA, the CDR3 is TGTGCCAGCTCACCGTGGAGGGGTAGTGATGGCTACACCTTC. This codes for CASSPWRGSDGYTF. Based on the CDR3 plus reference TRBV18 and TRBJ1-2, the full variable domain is NAGVMQNPRHLVRRRGQEARLRCSPMKGHSHVYWYRQLPEEGLKFMVYLQKENIIDESGMPKERFSAEFPKEGPSILRIQQVVRGDSAAYFCASSPWRGSDGYTFGSGTRLTVV.

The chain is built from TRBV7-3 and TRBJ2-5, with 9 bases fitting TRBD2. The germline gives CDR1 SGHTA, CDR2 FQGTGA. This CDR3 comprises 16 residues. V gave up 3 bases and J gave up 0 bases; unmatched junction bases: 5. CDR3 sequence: CASSLGSGGYQETQYF. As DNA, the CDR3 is TGTGCCAGCAGCTTGGGAAGCGGGGGGTACCAAGAGACCCAGTACTTC. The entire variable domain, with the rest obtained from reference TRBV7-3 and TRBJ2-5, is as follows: GAGVSQTPSNKVTEKGKYVELRCDPISGHTALYWYRQSLGQGPEFLIYFQGTGAADDSGLPNDRFFAVRPEGSVSTLKIQRTERGDSAVYLCASSLGSGGYQETQYFGPGTRLLVL.

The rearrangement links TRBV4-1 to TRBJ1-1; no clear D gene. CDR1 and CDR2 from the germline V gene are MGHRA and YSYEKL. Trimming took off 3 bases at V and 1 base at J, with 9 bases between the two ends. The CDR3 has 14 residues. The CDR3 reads CASSHLSTNTEAFF. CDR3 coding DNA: TGCGCCAGCAGCCATCTATCCACGAACACTGAAGCTTTCTTT.